A single sample is the source of the 20 T cell receptor beta chains below, sequenced in a study of cytomegalovirus exposure and HLA in healthy donors. Primers for the PCR totalled 60 Vbeta and 13 Jbeta. The repertoire was sequenced with immunoSEQ multiplex PCR; TCRdb's copy has only in-frame clones and lacks some. The sample's table shows roughly 45,000 clones. Sequencing used PBMCs. These receptors all come from a woman aged 25 to 45 in good health and CMV-seronegative.

This chain joins TRBV2 and TRBJ2-3; 11 nucleotides line up with TRBD2. The CDR3 runs to 13 residues. The germline V gene has CDR1 SNHLY and CDR2 FYNNEI. The V and J ends lost 6 bases and 5 bases, in that order; junction bases with no gene match: 1. CDR3 sequence (DNA): TGTGCCAGCAGCGGACTAGCGGGAGATACGCAGTATTTT. Encoded protein: CASSGLAGDTQYF. Based on the CDR3 plus reference TRBV2 and TRBJ2-3, the full variable domain is EPEVTQTPSHQVTQMGQEVILRCVPISNHLYFYWYRQILGQKVEFLVSFYNNEISEKSEIFDDQFSVERPDGSNFTLKIRSTKLEDSAMYFCASSGLAGDTQYFGPGTRLTVL.

This chain joins TRBV28 and TRBJ2-7; D might be TRBD1 (6 bases). CDR3 length equals 13 residues. Trimming stripped 5 bases from V and 4 bases from J, with 12 bases between. Germline V CDR1 and CDR2: MDHEN, SYDVKM. CDR3 bases: TGTGCCAGCAGTCGAACAGGGCGATACGAGCAGTACTTC. This codes for CASSRTGRYEQYF.

The gene calls are TRBV19 and TRBJ1-1; 8 positions match TRBD1. This CDR3 has 14 amino acids. The V gene's germline CDR1 is LNHDA and CDR2 SQIVND (reference sequence). The J segment lost 5 bases and the V segment lost 7 bases, leaving 9 bases of the junction unmatched. CDR3 residues: CASNTNRGWTEAFF. The CDR3, as DNA: TGTGCCAGTAACACAAACAGGGGGTGGACTGAAGCTTTCTTT.

This chain connects TRBV30 to TRBJ2-7; 7 bases align to TRBD2. The V gene end was trimmed by 1 base and the J gene end by 4 bases; junction bases not matched to a gene: 10. Germline lookup yields CDR1 GTSNPN and CDR2 SVGIG (reference sequence). The CDR3 contains 15 residues. The CDR3, as DNA: TGTGCCTGGAGTGCTAGCGGCACGGTGAGGTACGAGCAGTACTTC. Translation gives CAWSASGTVRYEQYF.

The chain carries TRBV5-1 and TRBJ1-5, with D unclear. CDR1 and CDR2 (germline): SGHRS, YFSETQ. The CDR3 contains 14 residues. V lost 0 bases and J lost 7, with 11 bases in between. DNA of the CDR3: TGCGCCAGCAGCTTGGATAGCGGGGTACAGCCCCAGCATTTT. Protein product: CASSLDSGVQPQHF.

The chain recombines TRBV30 with TRBJ1-1; a possible D gene is TRBD1 (6 bases). CDR1 and CDR2 (germline): GTSNPN, SVGIG (reference sequence). V dropped 0 bases and J dropped 11 bases, with 13 bases sitting between them. This CDR3 has 12 residues. For the CDR3, the DNA is TGTGCCTGGAGTGTAGGAGCAGGGGACGCTTTCTTT. Translation: CAWSVGAGDAFF. The entire variable domain, with the rest obtained from reference TRBV30 and TRBJ1-1, is as follows: SQTIHQWPATLVQPVGSPLSLECTVEGTSNPNLYWYRQAAGRGLQLLFYSVGIGQISSEVPQNLSASRPQDRQFILSSKKLLLSDSGFYLCAWSVGAGDAFFGQGTRLTVV.

The chain joins TRBV4-1 to TRBJ2-6; D is uncertain. The CDR3 loop spans 17 amino acids. The ends were cut back, 0 bases at V and 1 base at J, with 10 bases in the middle. In germline, CDR1 is MGHRA, CDR2 YSYEKL. This CDR3 reads CASSQEMVDSGANVLTF. CDR3 DNA: TGCGCCAGCAGCCAAGAGATGGTAGATTCTGGGGCCAACGTCCTGACTTTC.

The J gene is TRBJ1-2, the V gene TRBV7-9; 9 bases map to TRBD1. This CDR3 region has 15 residues. Looked up from germline, CDR1 is SEHNR and CDR2 is FQNEAQ (reference sequence). Trimming removed 10 bases from V and 4 bases from J; junction bases left unmatched: 13. The CDR3 here is CATDIRDRVGYGYTF. The CDR3 coding sequence is TGTGCCACCGACATCCGGGACAGGGTCGGCTATGGCTACACCTTC.

The rearrangement uses TRBV6-6 and TRBJ2-5; D remains ambiguous. Germline V CDR1 and CDR2: MNHNY, SVGAGI (reference sequence). CDR3 size: 12 residues. The V end lost 5 bases, the J end lost 5 bases, and 9 bases lay between the germline ends. The CDR3 DNA follows: TGTGCCAGCAGTCTCTACCGCGAGACCCAGTACTTC. Amino acids: CASSLYRETQYF.

The chain links TRBV6-1 to TRBJ2-1, with D maybe TRBD2 (6 bases). The CDR3 totals 16 residues. Trimming left V 0 bases short and J 5 bases short, with 14 bases between. Germline values: CDR1 MNHNS, CDR2 SASEGT. CDR3 bases: TGTGCCAGCAGTGAAGCGCTTGAGCGGGCCGACAATGAGCAGTTCTTC. Its protein is CASSEALERADNEQFF.

The V gene is TRBV30, the J gene TRBJ1-2; D unresolved. V was cut by 0 bases and J by 4 bases, with 9 bases left in between. The CDR3 totals 13 residues. Per the germline V gene, CDR1 is GTSNPN and CDR2 is SVGIG (reference sequence). The CDR3, as DNA: TGTGCCTGGAGTGTGCGACACGGCTATGGCTACACCTTC. Its translation: CAWSVRHGYGYTF.

The gene calls are TRBV18 and TRBJ2-7, with D possibly TRBD1 on 5 matching bases. V lost 6 bases and J lost 4, with 16 bases in between. Germline V CDR1 and CDR2: KGHSH, LQKENI. The CDR3 covers 14 residues. CDR3 sequence: CASSPSMTEYEQYF. In DNA form, the CDR3 reads TGTGCCAGCTCCCCGTCAATGACAGAATACGAGCAGTACTTC.

The chain employs TRBV18 and TRBJ2-2; unclear D gene. V was trimmed by 4 bases and J by 4 bases, leaving 16 bases between them. The CDR3 has 16 amino acids. Germline V gives CDR1 KGHSH, CDR2 LQKENI. Here the CDR3 DNA reads TGTGCCAGCTCACATGAGGTCAAACTGGGCACCGGGGAGCTGTTTTTT. Residues: CASSHEVKLGTGELFF. The full variable domain, with the rest looked up from reference TRBV18 and TRBJ2-2, is NAGVMQNPRHLVRRRGQEARLRCSPMKGHSHVYWYRQLPEEGLKFMVYLQKENIIDESGMPKERFSAEFPKEGPSILRIQQVVRGDSAAYFCASSHEVKLGTGELFFGEGSRLTVL.

The chain employs TRBV27 and TRBJ2-2, with 8 bases that match TRBD2. The trim removed 3 bases at V and 6 bases at J, leaving 9 bases unmatched. Germline assignment: CDR1 MNHEY and CDR2 SMNVEV (reference sequence). This CDR3 comprises 16 residues. As DNA, the CDR3 is TGTGCCAGCAGTTTGGACGGGAGGGCCGTACCCGGGGAGCTGTTTTTT. Translating it yields CASSLDGRAVPGELFF.

The rearrangement joins TRBV6-6 to TRBJ2-1; 9 bases map to TRBD2. The CDR3 covers 16 residues. CDR1 MNHNY and CDR2 SVGAGI come from the germline V gene (reference sequence). The trim removed 5 bases at V and 1 base at J, leaving 6 bases unmatched. The CDR3 loop reads CASSRPLAGSYNEQFF. CDR3 coding DNA: TGTGCCAGCAGTAGGCCGCTAGCGGGATCCTACAATGAGCAGTTCTTC.

This chain joins TRBV15 and TRBJ2-7; D is perhaps TRBD1 (5 bases). V was shortened by 3 bases and J by 6 bases, with 9 bases between the two germline ends. Per germline, CDR1 LNHNV and CDR2 YYDKDF (reference sequence). CDR3 length: 12 residues. The CDR3 sequence is CATSRQGSEQYF. The DNA for the CDR3 is TGTGCCACCAGCAGGCAGGGAAGCGAGCAGTACTTC. Full variable domain (remainder filled in from reference TRBV15 and TRBJ2-7): DAMVIQNPRYQVTQFGKPVTLSCSQTLNHNVMYWYQQKSSQAPKLLFHYYDKDFNNEADTPDNFQSRRPNTSFCFLDIRSPGLGDTAMYLCATSRQGSEQYFGPGTRLTVT.

V usage is TRBV11-1 and J usage is TRBJ2-2; maybe TRBD2 (5 bases). V lost 5 bases and J 8 bases, leaving 9 bases between the germline ends. The CDR3 loop spans 12 amino acids. Germline loops: CDR1 SGHAT, CDR2 FQDESV (reference sequence). CDR3 region: CASSPDWGELFF. CDR3 in DNA: TGTGCCAGCAGCCCGGACTGGGGGGAGCTGTTTTTT.

The chain joins TRBV5-1 to TRBJ1-1; 11 bases are a match to TRBD1. The CDR3 has 16 amino acids. Trimming removed 4 bases from V and 0 bases from J; junction bases left unmatched: 5. From germline, CDR1 is SGHRS and CDR2 YFSETQ. CDR3 DNA: TGCGCCAGCAGCACGGGACAGGGGGGGATGAACACTGAAGCTTTCTTT. Translated: CASSTGQGGMNTEAFF.

Regarding this clone: The germline gene is not matched at one end of the junction; a read error may be the cause. The chain uses TRBV30 and TRBJ1-5, with 12 bases fitting TRBD1. CDR3 length equals 17 residues. CDR1 and CDR2 (germline): GTSNPN, SVGIG (reference sequence). The CDR3 DNA follows: TGTGCCTGGAGTGACAGGGACAGGGGGCCTTTCAATCAGCACCAGCATTTT. Translating gives CAWSDRDRGPFNQHQHF. Using reference TRBV30 and TRBJ1-5 for the parts outside the CDR3, the full variable domain is SQTIHQWPATLVQPVGSPLSLECTVEGTSNPNLYWYRQAAGRGLQLLFYSVGIGQISSEVPQNLSASRPQDRQFILSSKKLLLSDSGFYLCAWSDRDRGPFNQHQHFGDGTRLSIL.

V usage is TRBV19 and J usage is TRBJ2-1, with TRBD2 matching 11 bases. The length of the CDR3 is 15 residues. Germline V CDR1 and CDR2: LNHDA, SQIVND (reference sequence). The J segment lost 2 bases and the V segment lost 7 bases, leaving 4 bases of the junction unmatched. The CDR3 DNA sequence: TGTGCCAGTACCTTAGCGGGAGGGCCCTACAATGAGCAGTTCTTC. Translation: CASTLAGGPYNEQFF.